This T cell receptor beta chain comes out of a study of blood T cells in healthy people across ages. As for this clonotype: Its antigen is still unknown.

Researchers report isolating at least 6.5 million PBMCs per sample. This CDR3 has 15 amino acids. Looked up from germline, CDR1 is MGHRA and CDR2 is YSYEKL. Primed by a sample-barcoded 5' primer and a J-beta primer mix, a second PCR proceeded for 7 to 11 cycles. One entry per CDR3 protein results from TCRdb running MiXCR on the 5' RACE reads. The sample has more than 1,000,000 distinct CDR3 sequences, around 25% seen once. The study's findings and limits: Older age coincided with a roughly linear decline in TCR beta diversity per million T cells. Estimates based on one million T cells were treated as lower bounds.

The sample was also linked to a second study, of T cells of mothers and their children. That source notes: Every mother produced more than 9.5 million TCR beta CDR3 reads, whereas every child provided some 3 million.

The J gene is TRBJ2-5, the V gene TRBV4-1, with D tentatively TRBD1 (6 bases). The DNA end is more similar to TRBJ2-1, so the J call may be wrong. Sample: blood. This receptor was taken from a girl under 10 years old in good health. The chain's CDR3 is CASSQKTGQRDEQFF. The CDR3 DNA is TGCGCCAGCAGCCAAAAAACAGGACAGCGAGATGAGCAGTTCTTC.